This TCR beta chain is drawn from a study of blood T cell repertoires in COVID-19. Repertoires were generated with immunoSEQ multiplex PCR, while TCRdb's copy carries only in-frame clones and drops some. The table has around 300,000 clones, 85% to 90% seen once. Germline assignment: CDR1 SEHNR and CDR2 FQNEAQ (reference sequence). The CDR3 sequence is 15 residues long. Unmatched junction bases numbered 9, after V lost 5 bases and J lost 3 bases. Sequencing was performed on peripheral blood. The chain joins TRBV7-9 to TRBJ2-7; 8 bases map to TRBD1. The clonotype comes from a woman in her 40s with acute or convalescent COVID-19. The CDR3 is CASSLRTGLLYEQYV. The CDR3 DNA follows: TGTGCCAGCAGCCTCAGGACAGGGCTTCTCTACGAGCAGTACGTC.